This T cell receptor beta chain comes out of a study of shared T cell receptors in the human thymus. Losses at the gene ends were 0 bases for V and 0 bases for J; bases not matched to a gene: 7. The germline V gene has CDR1 SGHRS and CDR2 YFSETQ. The CDR3 is 17 residues long. The method was immunoSEQ multiplex PCR; TCRdb's version includes in-frame clones alone and lacks a portion of them. The sample yields about 730,000 clones, approximately 83% seen once. This same sample was also part of a study on human thymus T cells. This second report adds: Thymus was obtained from resections taken during corrective heart surgery. Thymic and blood repertoires appeared to show biased V and J gene usage.

This chain links TRBV5-1 with TRBJ1-1; 8 bases map to TRBD1. The sample comprised thymocytes. This TCR came from a girl under three years old with a congenital heart defect. CDR3 in DNA: TGCGCCAGCAGCTTGGCGGGGGACAGGTTCCTGAACACTGAAGCTTTCTTT. This codes for CASSLAGDRFLNTEAFF.